Each of the 26 T cell receptor beta chains below was sequenced from the same sample in a study of T cells after yellow fever vaccination. TCRdb itself ran the 5' RACE reads through MiXCR, one entry per CDR3 protein. This table holds hundreds of thousands of distinct CDR3 sequences, around 3.6% found once. This specimen consisted of PBMCs, obtained on the day of the yellow fever booster vaccination. The source of these receptors is a man between 18 and 29 years old who received the YFV17D yellow fever vaccine.

This clonotype was seen many times. V and J are TRBV4-1 and TRBJ1-2; D not resolved. V lost 1 base and J 2 bases, leaving 5 bases between the germline ends. The CDR3 sequence is 13 residues long. Germline lookup yields CDR1 MGHRA and CDR2 YSYEKL. The CDR3 bases are TGCGCCAGCAGCCAAGTAGGAAACTATGGCTACACCTTC. It yields the protein CASSQVGNYGYTF.

This clonotype appeared a few times. The chain carries TRBV18 and TRBJ1-1; the D gene is possibly TRBD1 (5 bases). This CDR3 spans 15 amino acids. CDR1 and CDR2 (germline): KGHSH, LQKENI. V was shortened by 0 bases and J by 2 bases, with 10 bases between the two germline ends. In DNA, the CDR3 is TGTGCCAGCTCACCACCCGGCAGGGCAAACACTGAAGCTTTCTTT. This sequence encodes CASSPPGRANTEAFF.

This clonotype has ten or more counts. The rearrangement uses TRBV6-1 and TRBJ2-7; tentatively, D is TRBD1 or TRBD2 (6 bases each). CDR1 is MNHNS, CDR2 SASEGT, per germline. The CDR3 runs 14 residues. The germline V and J ends were trimmed by 7 bases and 6 bases, with 19 bases remaining between them. The DNA of the CDR3 is TGTGCCAGCACCCCGGCGGGACACGGGGTCGAGCAGTACGTC. This gives the protein CASTPAGHGVEQYV.

The V gene is TRBV11-2, the J gene TRBJ2-1; 7 bases match TRBD1. CDR3 length equals 15 residues. CDR1 and CDR2 (germline): SGHAT, FQNNGV. The V gene end was trimmed by 6 bases and the J gene end by 7 bases; junction bases not matched to a gene: 12. CDR3 protein: CASRRTQQGKNEQFF. As DNA, the CDR3 is TGTGCCAGCAGACGTACCCAACAGGGGAAAAATGAGCAGTTCTTC.

This clonotype was recorded many times. The CDR3 sequence is CASSLPAGGRGTDTQYF. The CDR3 nucleotides are TGTGCCAGCAGTTTACCAGCGGGGGGCAGGGGTACAGATACGCAGTATTTT. J is TRBJ2-3 and V is TRBV27; the match to TRBD2 covers 9 bases. CDR1 and CDR2 from the germline V gene are MNHEY and SMNVEV (reference sequence). Unmatched junction bases numbered 9, after V lost 2 bases and J lost 3 bases. The CDR3 length is 17 residues.

The V gene is TRBV9, the J gene TRBJ1-3; D gene unclear. The CDR3 sequence is 13 residues long. Per germline, CDR1 SGDLS and CDR2 YYNGEE. V lost 0 bases and J lost 6, with 7 bases in between. The CDR3 reads CASSVGNENTIYF. The CDR3 coding sequence is TGTGCCAGCAGCGTAGGTAATGAAAACACCATATATTTT. Full variable domain (rest looked up from reference TRBV9 and TRBJ1-3): DSGVTQTPKHLITATGQRVTLRCSPRSGDLSVYWYQQSLDQGLQFLIQYYNGEERAKGNILERFSAQQFPDLHSELNLSSLELGDSALYFCASSVGNENTIYFGEGSWLTVV.

This chain links TRBV28 with TRBJ2-7; D is unresolved. The CDR3 has 12 residues. Between the trimmed V and J ends, which lost 6 bases and 4 bases, there was a span of 10 bases. CDR1 and CDR2 from the germline V gene are MDHEN and SYDVKM. The CDR3 DNA follows: TGTGCCAGCAGCATCGGACCTTACGAGCAGTACGTC. It encodes CASSIGPYEQYV.

There are many counts of this clonotype. The chain joins TRBV4-1 to TRBJ1-6, with 9 bases identical to TRBD1. The CDR3 has 16 amino acids. Germline CDR1 and CDR2: MGHRA and YSYEKL. J gave up 10 bases and V 6 bases, and 13 bases lay outside the gene matches. CDR3 DNA sequence: TGCGCCAGCAGACGGTCAACAGGGGGCGCAACATCACCCCTCCACTTT. It encodes CASRRSTGGATSPLHF.

This clonotype has ten or more counts. In DNA, the CDR3 is TGCGCCAGCAGCACCCAGACAGGGGGCAACGAGCAGTACTTC. This translates into CASSTQTGGNEQYF. The genes are TRBV5-1 and TRBJ2-7; 10 positions match TRBD1. The CDR3 loop spans 14 amino acids. Trimming took 4 bases from V and 5 from J; bases not matched to a gene: 6. Germline V gene data show CDR1 as SGHRS and CDR2 as YFSETQ.

This clonotype came up many times. V and J are TRBV6-2 or TRBV6-3 and TRBJ1-2; D uncertain. The V end lost 6 bases, the J end lost 5 bases, and 10 bases lay between the germline ends. The CDR3 length is 12 residues. CDR1 is MNHEY and CDR2 is SVGEGT in the germline V gene. CDR3 loop: CASSQSPYGYTF. Written as DNA, the CDR3 is TGTGCCAGCAGCCAGTCTCCTTATGGCTACACCTTC.

This clonotype was counted ten times or more. The genes are TRBV7-9 and TRBJ2-7, with D perhaps TRBD2 (6 bases). The V gene's germline CDR1 is SEHNR and CDR2 FQNEAQ (reference sequence). Trimming took off 4 bases at V and 7 bases at J, with 11 bases between the two ends. This CDR3 comprises 12 residues. The CDR3 loop reads CASSSGAGEQYF. CDR3 DNA: TGTGCCAGCAGCTCGGGAGCAGGGGAGCAGTACTTC.

Ten or more counts support this clonotype. The gene calls are TRBV5-6 and TRBJ2-7; 10 bases agree with TRBD1. V shed 3 bases, J shed 3 bases, and the junction held 6 bases outside the gene matches. The CDR3 length is 15 residues. Germline values: CDR1 SGHDT, CDR2 YYEEEE. CDR3 sequence: CASSSDRGPLYEQYF. Written as DNA, the CDR3 is TGTGCCAGCAGCTCCGACAGGGGGCCGCTCTACGAGCAGTACTTC. Full variable domain (rest looked up from reference TRBV5-6 and TRBJ2-7): DAGVTQSPTHLIKTRGQQVTLRCSPKSGHDTVSWYQQALGQGPQFIFQYYEEEERQRGNFPDRFSGHQFPNYSSELNVNALLLGDSALYLCASSSDRGPLYEQYFGPGTRLTVT.

This clonotype was recorded at least ten times. The chain joins TRBV7-3 to TRBJ1-1; D perhaps matches TRBD1 (5 bases). Germline V lookup: CDR1 SGHTA, CDR2 FQGTGA. The CDR3 has 14 amino acids. V was pared by 2 bases and J by 3 bases, with 10 bases between. CDR3 protein: CASSLGGKDTEAFF. The CDR3 nucleotides read TGTGCCAGCAGCTTAGGGGGGAAGGACACTGAAGCTTTCTTT.

This clonotype was seen a single time. Given a much more abundant clone one base away, this may be a read error. V and J are TRBV12-3 or TRBV12-4 and TRBJ1-2; 7 bases line up with TRBD1. Germline trimming cut 2 bases from V and 7 bases from J; bases unmatched to any gene: 4. CDR3 length: 13 amino acids. The CDR3 here is CASSLQGEVGYTF. DNA of the CDR3: TGTGCCAGCAGTTTACAGGGGGAGGTTGGCTACACCTTC.

This clonotype was counted only a few times. The chain joins TRBV4-1 to TRBJ1-5, with 8 bases matching TRBD1. CDR1 and CDR2 (germline): MGHRA, YSYEKL. CDR3 length equals 15 residues. V lost 4 bases and J lost 7; bases outside the gene matches: 9. The CDR3 loop is CASSLLFGQGQPQHF. The CDR3 nucleotides read TGCGCCAGCAGCCTCCTCTTCGGACAGGGACAGCCCCAGCATTTT.

The chain couples TRBV27 to TRBJ2-7, with no clear D. Looked up from germline, CDR1 is MNHEY and CDR2 is SMNVEV (reference sequence). Between the trimmed V and J ends, which lost 8 bases and 5 bases, there was a span of 10 bases. The CDR3 has 11 amino acids. CDR3 amino acids: CASWPPDEQYV. The CDR3 DNA reads TGTGCCAGCTGGCCCCCGGACGAGCAGTACGTC.

The chain employs TRBV4-1 and TRBJ1-1; the D is unclear. V lost 0 bases and J 4 bases, leaving 6 bases between the germline ends. The CDR3 length is 13 residues. The germline CDR1 and CDR2 sequences are MGHRA and YSYEKL. The CDR3 spells CASSQDPRTEAFF. The CDR3, as DNA: TGCGCCAGCAGCCAAGATCCTCGCACTGAAGCTTTCTTT.

This clonotype was seen ten or more times. V is TRBV6-2 or TRBV6-3 and J is TRBJ2-4; D not resolved. The CDR3 consists of 12 residues. Looked up from germline, CDR1 is MNHEY and CDR2 is SVGEGT. Between the trimmed V and J ends, which lost 7 bases and 7 bases, there was a span of 11 bases. In DNA form, the CDR3 reads TGTGCCAGCACTACCCCGAGCAACATTCAGTACTTC. Encoded protein: CASTTPSNIQYF.

The chain couples TRBV7-3 to TRBJ2-2; D is undetermined. Between the trimmed V and J ends, which lost 6 bases and 7 bases, there was a span of 12 bases. CDR3 size: 13 residues. The germline V gene has CDR1 SGHTA and CDR2 FQGTGA. The CDR3 sequence is CASRSPMVGELFF. The CDR3 DNA reads TGTGCCAGCAGGTCCCCGATGGTCGGGGAGCTGTTTTTT.

This clonotype appeared many times. The chain couples TRBV14 to TRBJ2-7, with 9 positions matching TRBD1. J was trimmed by 3 bases and V by 2 bases; bases with no gene match: 5. This CDR3 is 15 amino acids long. CDR1 SGHDN and CDR2 FVKESK come from the germline V gene. CDR3 nucleotides: TGTGCCAGCAGCCAAACAGGACAGGGGAGCTACGAGCAGTACGTC. Amino acid sequence: CASSQTGQGSYEQYV.

This clonotype was recorded once. A much larger clone differs by one base, so this may be a read error. The chain employs TRBV4-2 and TRBJ2-2; 10 positions agree with TRBD2. Germline CDR1 and CDR2: LGHNA and YNFKEQ. J lost 6 bases, V lost 4 bases, and 5 bases had no gene match. The CDR3 is 15 amino acids. CDR3 region: CASSLERGGSGELFF. CDR3 coding DNA: TGTGCCAGCAGCCTTGAGCGGGGGGGGTCCGGGGAGCTGTTTTTT.

This clonotype came up a few times. The chain employs TRBV19 and TRBJ2-7; TRBD2 aligns across 8 bases. Germline V gives CDR1 LNHDA, CDR2 SQIVND (reference sequence). With 3 bases clipped from V and 2 bases from J, the junction kept 9 bases outside the gene matches. The CDR3 sequence is 16 residues long. The CDR3 bases are TGTGCCAGTAGTATTTCGGCTTCGGGGGGGGCCTACGAGCAGTACTTC. The encoded protein is CASSISASGGAYEQYF.

Only a few counts were recorded for this clonotype. CDR3 nucleotide sequence: TGTGCCAGCAGTGCGCCAAGCTTCTATGGCTACACCTTC. Its protein product is CASSAPSFYGYTF. The chain carries TRBV28 and TRBJ1-2; no reliable D call. The V and J ends lost 5 bases and 4 bases respectively, with 11 bases between them. The germline V gene has CDR1 MDHEN and CDR2 SYDVKM. The CDR3 totals 13 residues.

This chain links TRBV5-1 with TRBJ2-3; no clear D gene. V lost 4 bases and J 10 bases, leaving 16 bases between the germline ends. The CDR3 has 13 amino acids. Germline V CDR1 and CDR2: SGHRS, YFSETQ. The CDR3 loop reads CASSHSDLPAQYF. The CDR3 nucleotides are TGCGCCAGCAGCCACTCCGACCTACCCGCGCAGTATTTT.

The genes are TRBV4-1 and TRBJ2-7; no definite D call. CDR3 length: 15 residues. Germline V gene sequence: CDR1 MGHRA, CDR2 YSYEKL. Trimming took off 5 bases at V and 2 bases at J, with 16 bases between the two ends. In DNA form, the CDR3 reads TGCGCCAGCAGCAACGAAGTAGGGCAGCCCTACGAGCAGTACTTC. It encodes CASSNEVGQPYEQYF.

This chain's CDR3 is CASSVDRANQPQHF. The DNA for the CDR3 is TGTGCCAGCAGTGTCGACAGGGCTAATCAGCCCCAGCATTTT. The chain carries TRBV28 and TRBJ1-5; 7 positions match TRBD1. From germline, CDR1 is MDHEN and CDR2 SYDVKM. The CDR3 has 14 residues. V was pared by 5 bases and J by 4 bases, with 5 bases of the junction left unmatched.